This TCR beta chain was sequenced during a study of T cells expressing NK-cell markers. Background on the study: The eight sequenced donors comprised seven who were HCMV-seropositive and one who was seronegative. General study results and limits: What remained unclear was the HCMV specificity of expanded NKG2C+ T cell clones. CD8+ T cells in roughly six donors included dominant NKG2C+ clonotypes at about 1.0-7.0%.

Germline V lookup: CDR1 LGHNA, CDR2 YNFKEQ. This CDR3 has 17 residues. Production of TCR beta cDNA relied on 5'RACE template switching with UMIs. Following a re-call of the 5' RACE reads, TCRdb has one entry per CDR3 protein and lacks DNA. This repertoire comprises fewer than 400,000 distinct CDR3 sequences; its ten largest clones make up approximately 12%. A note on this clonotype: What it binds is not known.

The specimen was blood T cells: a sorted CD56 or NKG2C T cell subset, CD4+ or CD8+ T cells, or bulk PBMC T cells (not recorded which). This TCR derives from a woman aged 45-59 years in good health. J is TRBJ2-1 and V is TRBV4-2; TCRdb outputs TRBD2, but without DNA this stays unchecked. This CDR3 is CASSQDPPSGSINEQFF.